These 14 T cell receptor beta chains originate from one sample sequenced in a study of B cell selection in AIRE deficiency. Assay: immunoSEQ multiplex PCR; the TCRdb copy retains only in-frame clones and omits some. The sample yields some 24,000 clones, approximately 97% seen once. The sorted conventional CD4 T cells were gated as CD4+CD127+. The sample was conventional CD4+ T cells sorted from PBMCs. All receptors derive from a human donor with AIRE deficiency.

The V gene is TRBV7-9, the J gene TRBJ2-7; D tentatively fits TRBD1 or TRBD2 (5 bases each). Trimming removed 5 bases at V and 1 base at J, with 12 bases between. The CDR3 extends over 14 amino acids. Per the germline V gene, CDR1 is SEHNR and CDR2 is FQNEAQ (reference sequence). The CDR3 region is CASSRRDLSYEQYF. The CDR3 region has the DNA TGTGCCAGCAGCCGCCGGGACCTTTCCTACGAGCAGTACTTC. Full variable domain (rest looked up from reference TRBV7-9 and TRBJ2-7): DTGVSQNPRHKITKRGQNVTFRCDPISEHNRLYWYRQTLGQGPEFLTYFQNEAQLEKSRLLSDRFSAERPKGSFSTLEIQRTEQGDSAMYLCASSRRDLSYEQYFGPGTRLTVT.

The gene calls are TRBV28 and TRBJ1-6; no clear D. The CDR3 is 13 amino acids. V was trimmed by 2 bases and J by 13 bases, leaving 12 bases between them. The germline V gene has CDR1 MDHEN and CDR2 SYDVKM. CDR3 loop: CASSLGSPGPLHF. The CDR3 DNA reads TGTGCCAGCAGTTTAGGATCCCCCGGGCCCCTCCACTTT.

This chain uses TRBV2 with TRBJ1-4; D gene unclear. V lost 7 bases and J 0 bases, leaving 12 bases between the germline ends. This CDR3 is 15 amino acids long. Germline V gives CDR1 SNHLY, CDR2 FYNNEI. This CDR3 is CASTPVGTTNEKLFF. In DNA form, the CDR3 reads TGTGCCAGCACCCCGGTGGGTACAACTAATGAAAAACTGTTTTTT.

The V and J genes are TRBV9 and TRBJ2-7, with a possible D match to TRBD1 (6 bases). V was shortened by 0 bases and J by 0 bases, with 16 bases between the two germline ends. Germline V gene data show CDR1 as SGDLS and CDR2 as YYNGEE. CDR3 length equals 17 residues. In DNA, the CDR3 is TGTGCCAGCAGCGTAGGGGTAGGGACACCACTCTCCTACGAGCAGTACTTC. Amino acid sequence: CASSVGVGTPLSYEQYF. Variable domain in full (rest from reference TRBV9 and TRBJ2-7): DSGVTQTPKHLITATGQRVTLRCSPRSGDLSVYWYQQSLDQGLQFLIQYYNGEERAKGNILERFSAQQFPDLHSELNLSSLELGDSALYFCASSVGVGTPLSYEQYFGPGTRLTVT.

This rearrangement joins TRBV7-9 to TRBJ1-4; 7 bases map to TRBD1. V gave up 5 bases and J gave up 6 bases; unmatched junction bases: 9. Per germline, CDR1 SEHNR and CDR2 FQNEAQ (reference sequence). This CDR3 comprises 15 residues. CDR3 sequence (DNA): TGTGCCAGCAGCGTCGAAGGGGGCGGATATGAAAAACTGTTTTTT. Encoded protein: CASSVEGGGYEKLFF. The whole variable domain, remainder taken from reference TRBV7-9 and TRBJ1-4, is DTGVSQNPRHKITKRGQNVTFRCDPISEHNRLYWYRQTLGQGPEFLTYFQNEAQLEKSRLLSDRFSAERPKGSFSTLEIQRTEQGDSAMYLCASSVEGGGYEKLFFGSGTQLSVL.

The chain links TRBV10-3 to TRBJ1-1, with D possibly TRBD1 on 6 matching bases. The CDR3 has 14 residues. The V gene lost 6 bases and the J gene lost 1 base, with 12 bases spanning the gap. Germline V lookup: CDR1 ENHRY, CDR2 SYGVKD. CDR3 sequence: CAIRAGATNTEAFF. The CDR3 coding sequence is TGTGCCATCAGAGCAGGGGCTACGAACACTGAAGCTTTCTTT.

The rearrangement uses TRBV7-3 and TRBJ2-7, with 16 bases aligning to TRBD2. The length of the CDR3 is 17 residues. J was trimmed by 5 bases and V by 5 bases; bases with no gene match: 9. CDR1 and CDR2 from the germline V gene are SGHTA and FQGTGA. The CDR3 sequence is CASSQPGLAGGRNEQYF. CDR3 in DNA: TGTGCCAGCAGCCAGCCGGGACTAGCGGGAGGGAGGAACGAGCAGTACTTC.

This rearrangement joins TRBV28 to TRBJ2-7; 7 positions match TRBD1. This CDR3 spans 15 amino acids. Per the germline V gene, CDR1 is MDHEN and CDR2 is SYDVKM. J gave up 5 bases and V 2 bases, and 9 bases lay outside the gene matches. The CDR3 DNA is TGTGCCAGCAGTTTACTAGGGGGCGTCGTCCACGAGCAGTACTTC. The encoded protein is CASSLLGGVVHEQYF.

The chain combines TRBV7-2 with TRBJ2-7; D may be TRBD1 (6 bases). CDR3 length: 16 amino acids. Trimming left V 4 bases short and J 2 bases short, with 18 bases between. Germline V gene lookup returns CDR1 SGHTA and CDR2 FQGNSA. This CDR3 reads CASSSPADSFPYEQYF. The DNA for the CDR3 is TGTGCCAGCAGCTCACCCGCGGACAGTTTCCCCTACGAGCAGTACTTC.

The chain joins TRBV6-5 to TRBJ2-5, with D unresolved. The V gene's germline CDR1 is MNHEY and CDR2 SVGAGI. Trimming took 2 bases from V and 2 from J, leaving 9 bases between them. The CDR3 runs 14 residues. The CDR3 is CASSYREGQETQYF. The DNA of the CDR3 is TGTGCCAGCAGTTACCGCGAAGGTCAAGAGACCCAGTACTTC.

The J gene is TRBJ2-1, the V gene TRBV9; D ambiguous. The V and J ends lost 3 bases and 9 bases respectively, with 13 bases between them. Per the germline V gene, CDR1 is SGDLS and CDR2 is YYNGEE. The CDR3 loop spans 13 amino acids. The CDR3 protein is CASSAQATGEQFF. The CDR3 DNA reads as TGTGCCAGCAGCGCGCAGGCAACGGGTGAGCAGTTCTTC.

CDR3 in amino acids: CASSLVTGGNEQYF. The DNA for the CDR3 is TGTGCCAGCAGCTTGGTGACAGGGGGTAACGAGCAGTACTTC. This chain connects TRBV5-6 to TRBJ2-7, with 9 bases matching TRBD1. V was pared by 0 bases and J by 5 bases, with 3 bases of the junction left unmatched. The CDR3 has 14 amino acids. Germline CDR1 SGHDT, CDR2 YYEEEE.

V usage is TRBV11-3 and J usage is TRBJ2-5; D is perhaps TRBD2 (6 bases). This CDR3 has 15 residues. Germline V gene sequence: CDR1 SGHNT, CDR2 YENEEA. V lost 5 bases and J lost 4, with 17 bases in between. CDR3 in amino acids: CASSLTGVRGETQYF. The CDR3 bases are TGTGCCAGCAGCCTCACGGGGGTTCGGGGAGAGACCCAGTACTTC. The full variable domain, rest sourced from reference TRBV11-3 and TRBJ2-5, is EAGVVQSPRYKIIEKKQPVAFWCNPISGHNTLYWYLQNLGQGPELLIRYENEEAVDDSQLPKDRFSAERLKGVDSTLKIQPAELGDSAVYLCASSLTGVRGETQYFGPGTRLLVL.

V gene TRBV19 combines with J gene TRBJ1-5; TRBD1 aligns across 11 bases. The V segment lost 1 base and the J segment 2 bases; nucleotides outside the gene matches: 7. Germline V CDR1 and CDR2: LNHDA, SQIVND (reference sequence). CDR3 length: 18 residues. The CDR3 DNA is TGTGCCAGTAGTATAGGGCGGACAGGGGGCGCGGGCAATCAGCCCCAGCATTTT. Encoded protein: CASSIGRTGGAGNQPQHF.